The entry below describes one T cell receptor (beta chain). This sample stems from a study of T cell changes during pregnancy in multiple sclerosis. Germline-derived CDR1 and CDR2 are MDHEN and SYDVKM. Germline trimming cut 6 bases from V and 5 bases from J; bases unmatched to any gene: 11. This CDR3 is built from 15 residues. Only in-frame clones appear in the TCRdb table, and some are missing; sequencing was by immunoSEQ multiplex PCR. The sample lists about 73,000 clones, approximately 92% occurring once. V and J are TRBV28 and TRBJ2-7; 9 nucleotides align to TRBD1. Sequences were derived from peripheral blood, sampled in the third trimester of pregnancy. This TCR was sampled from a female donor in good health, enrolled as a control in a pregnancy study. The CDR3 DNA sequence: TGTGCCAGCAGACGTGCTACAGGGGGCAGCGACGAGCAGTACTTC. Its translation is CASRRATGGSDEQYF.